This TCR beta chain came from a study of T cell repertoires in cytomegalovirus infection (dated by TCRdb to between 2018 and 2020). Describing the broader study: The HLA type of each donor mattered for the analysis, because public TCR beta signatures pointed to carriage of CMV infection along with the matching HLA type. Study-wide conclusions, independent of this receptor: The ex vivo response was dominated by HLA-C-restricted CMV-specific TCR beta clonotypes, which also provided the single most frequent clonotype in two of eight donors. Carriers of CMV infection plus the relevant HLA type were discriminated by the cumulative frequency of public TCR beta family members in the study cohort and in an independent roughly 340-donor cohort.

This clonotype was recorded many times. Its antigen is not yet known. Base qualities are not at hand, and no much larger clone is one base apart. TCRdb records Illumina HiSeq 1500 as the sequencer. TCRdb trimmed the raw reads at Q25, called clones with MiXCR and kept productive beta chains. Every entry covers one CDR3 protein and lists the most common genes and DNA from its rows. Here the sample has some 600,000 distinct CDR3 sequences; 20% to 30% occur a single time. The top ten hold under 8.5% of the sample. The CDR3 spans 16 residues, from the cysteine through the phenylalanine. The entry retains the CDR3 DNA only, 48 bases that are in frame from base 1. V lost 5 bases and J lost 2 bases; the stretch between them is 16 bases long. CDR1 SGHVS and CDR2 FNYEAQ are derived from the germline V gene.

The sequenced sample was CD8+ T cells from PBMCs. This chain is built from TRBV7-6 and TRBJ2-1; TRBD1 is a weak D gene call, 7 bases matching. This receptor was taken from a human donor in good health (CMV status not recorded). Some clones in this sample may be carry-over from other donors' samples. The CDR3 has the sequence CASSERGRGAYNEQFF. The bases read TGTGCCAGCAGCGAAAGGGGCAGGGGGGCCTACAATGAGCAGTTCTTC.